This TCR beta chain was captured in a study of response to subunit inactivated influenza vaccine. Study-wide results and caveats: That few new T cells are recruited by each seasonal influenza vaccination was the authors' suggestion.

V was clipped by 1 base and J by 3 bases; unmatched bases: 6. CDR1 and CDR2 (germline): SGHRS, YFSETQ. CDR3 length equals 17 residues. In its sample, this clonotype was seen a few times. What it recognizes is unknown. One entry per CDR3 protein, called by TCRdb with MiXCR from the RT-PCR reads. The sample consists of about 610,000 distinct CDR3 sequences, 14% of them appearing once. Here the sequenced sample was PBMCs from blood, taken less than 13 days after vaccination. The receptor comes from a man in his fifties who received an inactivated influenza vaccine. V is TRBV5-1 and J is TRBJ2-2; 10 positions match TRBD2. CDR3 region: CASSLSLAGDYTGELFF. The CDR3, as DNA: TGCGCCAGCAGCTTGTCCCTAGCGGGAGACTACACCGGGGAGCTGTTTTTT.